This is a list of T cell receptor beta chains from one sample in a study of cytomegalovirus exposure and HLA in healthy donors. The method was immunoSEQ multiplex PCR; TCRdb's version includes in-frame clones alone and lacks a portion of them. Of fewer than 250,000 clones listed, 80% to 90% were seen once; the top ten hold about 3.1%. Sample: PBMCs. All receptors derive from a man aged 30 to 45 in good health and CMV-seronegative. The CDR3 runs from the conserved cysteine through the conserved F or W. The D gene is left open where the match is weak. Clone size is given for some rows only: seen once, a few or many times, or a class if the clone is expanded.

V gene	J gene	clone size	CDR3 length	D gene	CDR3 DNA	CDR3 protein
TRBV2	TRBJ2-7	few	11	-	TGTGCCAGCAGAGACCGGGACATTTGCCACTTC	CASRDRDICHF
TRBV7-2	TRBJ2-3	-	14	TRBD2	TGTGCCAGCAGCTTAGGGGGGGGACCAGATACGCAGTATTTT	CASSLGGGPDTQYF
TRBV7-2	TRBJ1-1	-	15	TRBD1	TGTGCCAGCAGCTTAGTGACAGGGACGAACACTGAAGCTTTCTTT	CASSLVTGTNTEAFF
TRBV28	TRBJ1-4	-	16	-	TGTGCCAGCAGTTTTCCGAGACTCGGGGGTAATGAAAAACTGTTTTTT	CASSFPRLGGNEKLFF
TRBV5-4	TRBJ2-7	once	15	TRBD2	TGTGCCAGCAGCTTGGAAGGCGGGGGGCACTACGAGCAGTACTTC	CASSLEGGGHYEQYF
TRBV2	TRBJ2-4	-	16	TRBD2	TGTGCCAGCAGGGCAGCGGGGGGAGGGGGGCAAAACATTCAGTACTTC	CASRAAGGGGQNIQYF
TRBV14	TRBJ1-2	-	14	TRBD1	TGTGCCAGCAGCGGCCGGGACAGGAACTATGGCTACACCTTC	CASSGRDRNYGYTF
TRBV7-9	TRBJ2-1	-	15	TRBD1	TGTGCCAGCAGCTCCCGGACAGGGACCCCCCCAAAACAGTTCTTC	CASSSRTGTPPKQFF
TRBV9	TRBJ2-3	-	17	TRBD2	TGTGCCAGCAGCGTGGGGTTAGCGGGGGGGCGGTCAGATACGCAGTATTTT	CASSVGLAGGRSDTQYF
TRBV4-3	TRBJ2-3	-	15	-	TGCGCCAGCAGCCAAGAAGGGGCAGGGGGGGATACGCAGTATTTT	CASSQEGAGGDTQYF
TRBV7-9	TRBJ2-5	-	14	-	TGTGCCAGCAGCTCTGTCGGAGCGAGGGAGACCCAGTACTTC	CASSSVGARETQYF
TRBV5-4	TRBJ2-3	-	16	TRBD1	TGTGCCAGCAGCTCTGGGGACAGGGCCCCCACAGATACGCAGTATTTT	CASSSGDRAPTDTQYF
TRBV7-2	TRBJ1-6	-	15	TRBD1	TGTGCCAGCAGCGCGACAGGGCCTTATAATTCACCCCTCCACTTT	CASSATGPYNSPLHF
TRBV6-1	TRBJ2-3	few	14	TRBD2	TGTGCCAGCAGTGGCGGGGGGAGCACAGATACGCAGTATTTT	CASSGGGSTDTQYF
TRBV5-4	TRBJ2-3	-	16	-	TGTGCCAGCAGCTTGCCGGGGGGCCTATCGACAGATACGCAGTATTTT	CASSLPGGLSTDTQYF
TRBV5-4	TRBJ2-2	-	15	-	TGTGCCAGCAGCTTGGCAGGCAGAAACACCGGGGAGCTGTTTTTT	CASSLAGRNTGELFF
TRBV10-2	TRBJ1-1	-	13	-	TGCGCCAGCAGTGAGTTACGGGGTGGTGAAGCTTTCTTT	CASSELRGGEAFF
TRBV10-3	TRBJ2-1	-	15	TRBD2	TGTGCCATCAGTGAAAGCGGGGGGGCGGAAAATGAGCAGTTCTTC	CAISESGGAENEQFF
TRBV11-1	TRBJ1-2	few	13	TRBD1	TGTGCCAGCAGTTCGACAGGGGATCATGGCTACACCTTC	CASSSTGDHGYTF
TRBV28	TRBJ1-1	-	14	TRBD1	TGTGCCAGCAGCGAAGGAGGGGGCCCCAGGGGAGCTTTCTTT	CASSEGGGPRGAFF
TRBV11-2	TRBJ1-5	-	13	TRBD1	TGTGCCAGCAGCAGGGGGCTGGGGCAGCCCCAGCATTTT	CASSRGLGQPQHF
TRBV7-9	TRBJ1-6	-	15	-	TGTGCCAGCAGCTTAGGACAGACTCATAATTCACCCCTCCACTTT	CASSLGQTHNSPLHF
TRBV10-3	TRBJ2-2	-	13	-	TGTGCCATCAGTGAGTCTCTAAGAGGGGAGCTGTTTTTT	CAISESLRGELFF
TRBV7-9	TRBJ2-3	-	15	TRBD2	TGTGCCAGCAGCACCCGAGGGACTAGTCGAGATACGCAGTATTTT	CASSTRGTSRDTQYF
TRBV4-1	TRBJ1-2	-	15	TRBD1	TGCGCCAGCAGCCCAGATTTGGGACAGGGGTGGGGCTACACCTTC	CASSPDLGQGWGYTF
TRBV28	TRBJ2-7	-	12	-	TGTGCCAGCTCCGCCCGGGGCTACGAGCAGTACTTC	CASSARGYEQYF
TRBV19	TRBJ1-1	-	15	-	TGTGCCAGTAGTATATCTGGAGCCGCAAACACTGAAGCTTTCTTT	CASSISGAANTEAFF
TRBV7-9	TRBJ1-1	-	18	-	TGTGCCAGCAGCTTAGGATGGGACTCGGGGGTCAGAGGGACTGAAGCTTTCTTT	CASSLGWDSGVRGTEAFF
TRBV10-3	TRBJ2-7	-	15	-	TGTGCCATCAGCATCCGGGATGTGGGCTCCTACGAGCAGTACTTC	CAISIRDVGSYEQYF
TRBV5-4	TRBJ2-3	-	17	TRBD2	TGTGCCAGCAGCCCCGGAGGCGGCGGGGGGGCCCAAGATACGCAGTATTTT	CASSPGGGGGAQDTQYF
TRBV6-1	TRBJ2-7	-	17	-	TGTGCCAGCAGTGAAGCGATATGGACTACCCGGGGCAAAGAGCAGTACTTC	CASSEAIWTTRGKEQYF
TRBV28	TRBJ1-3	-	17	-	TGTGCCAGCAGTTTATATCTGGCAGGGGCTCGAGGAAACACCATATATTTT	CASSLYLAGARGNTIYF
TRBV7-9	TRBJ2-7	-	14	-	TGTGCCAGCAGCTTAGCAGGGAGCTCCTACGAGCAGTACTTC	CASSLAGSSYEQYF
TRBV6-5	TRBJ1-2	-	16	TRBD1	TGTGCCAGCAGTTACTCGACGGGCCCAGGGGGTTATGGCTACACCTTC	CASSYSTGPGGYGYTF
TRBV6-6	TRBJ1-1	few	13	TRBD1	TGTGCCAGCAGTAAGGACAGGGCCACTGAAGCTTTCTTT	CASSKDRATEAFF
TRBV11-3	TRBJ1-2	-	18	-	TGTGCCAGCAGCTCCGAAGTGCAGGTATATGCTATGTACCATGGCTACACCTTC	CASSSEVQVYAMYHGYTF
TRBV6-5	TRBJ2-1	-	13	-	TGTGCCAGCAGTTACTACGGGTCCAATGAGCAGTTCTTC	CASSYYGSNEQFF
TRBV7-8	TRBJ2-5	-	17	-	TGTGCCAGCAGCTGGGCCCAACTAGCTGGCGGGGTGGAGACCCAGTACTTC	CASSWAQLAGGVETQYF
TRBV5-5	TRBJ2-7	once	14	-	TGTGCCAGCAGCTGGACCTCGGGACTTTACGAGCAGTACTTC	CASSWTSGLYEQYF
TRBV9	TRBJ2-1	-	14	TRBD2	TGTGCCAGCAGCCCTAGCGGGGGGACCCGTGAGCAGTTCTTC	CASSPSGGTREQFF
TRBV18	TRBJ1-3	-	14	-	TGTGCCAGCTCACCGGACACCTCTGGAAACACCATATATTTT	CASSPDTSGNTIYF
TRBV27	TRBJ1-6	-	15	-	TGTGCCAGCAGTTTAGGCAGAACTAATAATTCACCCCTCCACTTT	CASSLGRTNNSPLHF
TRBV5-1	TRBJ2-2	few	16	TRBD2	TGCGCCAGCAGCTTGGACGGGGGGGCGAGCACCGGGGAGCTGTTTTTT	CASSLDGGASTGELFF
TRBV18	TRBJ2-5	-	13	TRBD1	TGTGCCAGCTCGGGACAGGGAGGAGAGACCCAGTACTTC	CASSGQGGETQYF
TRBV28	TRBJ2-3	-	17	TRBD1	TGTGCCAGCAGCATTTGGGGGACAGGGGAAAGCACAGATACGCAGTATTTT	CASSIWGTGESTDTQYF
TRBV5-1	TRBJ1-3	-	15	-	TGCGCCAGCTTCTTCCGGGCCCGGGGGTCGGACACCATATATTTT	CASFFRARGSDTIYF
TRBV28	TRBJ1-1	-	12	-	TGTGCCAGCAGTTTAAGGGGAGGCGAAGCTTTCTTT	CASSLRGGEAFF
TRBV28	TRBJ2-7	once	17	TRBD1	TGTGCCAGCAGTTTCCCCCAGGGGGCTGGCTTCTCCTACGAGCAGTACTTC	CASSFPQGAGFSYEQYF
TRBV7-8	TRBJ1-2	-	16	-	TGTGCCAGCAGACCGGACTTAAAGGCCTCTAACTATGGCTACACCTTC	CASRPDLKASNYGYTF
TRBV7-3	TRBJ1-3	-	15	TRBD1	TGTGCCAGCAGCTTGTCAGGGGGCTCTGGAAACACCATATATTTT	CASSLSGGSGNTIYF
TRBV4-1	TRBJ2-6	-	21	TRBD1	TGCGCCAGCAGCCCCCTACCTGGTAGGGACAGGGCAGGGACTGGGGCCAACGTCCTGACTTTC	CASSPLPGRDRAGTGANVLTF
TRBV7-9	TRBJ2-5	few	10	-	TGTGCCAGCAGCCGAGAGACCCAGTACTTC	CASSRETQYF
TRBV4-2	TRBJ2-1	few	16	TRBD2	TGTGCCAGCAGCCAAGAGAGGGCTAGCGGTTACAATGAGCAGTTCTTC	CASSQERASGYNEQFF
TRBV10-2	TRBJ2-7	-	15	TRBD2	TGCGCCAGCAGGATGGGACTAGCGGGGCCGGACGAGCAGTACTTC	CASRMGLAGPDEQYF
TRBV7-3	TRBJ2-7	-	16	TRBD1	TGTGCCAGCAGCCAGCAGGGCAGGGGGCGGACCTACGAGCAGTACTTC	CASSQQGRGRTYEQYF
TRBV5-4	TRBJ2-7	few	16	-	TGTGCCAGCAGCCGTTCGGGGGGCGGGGGCCCCTACGAGCAGTACTTC	CASSRSGGGGPYEQYF
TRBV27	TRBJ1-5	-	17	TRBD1	TGTGCCAGCAGCCCCGCTTCACAGGGGGGAAGGGGTCAGCCCCAGCATTTT	CASSPASQGGRGQPQHF
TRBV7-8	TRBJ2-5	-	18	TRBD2	TGTGCCAGCAGCCCCGGACTAGCGGGGGGAGGGGGCCAAGAGACCCAGTACTTC	CASSPGLAGGGGQETQYF
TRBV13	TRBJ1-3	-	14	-	TGTGCCAGCAGCTTAGCAGGGGCTGGAAACACCATATATTTT	CASSLAGAGNTIYF